This T cell receptor beta chain came from a study of T-cell reconstitution after alpha-beta-depleted transplantation in children. Study-level findings and limits: From newly produced T cells came most of the T-cell counts and diversity one year after transplant. The origin of high day-60 TCRbeta diversity in some patients lay in surviving recipient T cells and thymic progenitors. Reported findings indicate that, about two months after transplant, alpha-beta T cells came from several hundred expanded clones, which were derived from non-depleted graft cells.

CDR1 DFQATT and CDR2 SNEGSKA come from the germline V gene (reference sequence). Trimming removed 0 bases at V and 4 bases at J, with 12 bases between. The CDR3 is 15 residues long. This clonotype was counted at least ten times. What it recognizes is unknown. Preparation of the TCRbeta library involved a method that used unique molecular identifiers. MiXCR was run by TCRdb on the PCR reads, yielding one entry per CDR3 protein. This table has 90,000 to 100,000 distinct CDR3 sequences, less than 25% appearing once. The sequence came from a boy younger than 10 with acute lymphoblastic leukemia, due to receive a stem cell transplant. The source material was PBMCs, sampled before TCRalphabeta/CD19-depleted stem cell transplant. The chain links TRBV20-1 to TRBJ2-2, with D possibly TRBD2 on 6 matching bases. The CDR3 spells CSARDGGTRTGELFF. CDR3 in DNA: TGCAGTGCTAGAGATGGCGGGACCCGCACCGGGGAGCTGTTTTTT.